These T cell receptor beta chains were read from a single sample in a study of beta chain features in type 1 diabetes. Profiling relied on immunoSEQ multiplex PCR, and the TCRdb table lists in-frame clones only, not all of them. The sample holds around 310,000 clones, approximately 11% seen once. Sequencing was performed on naive CD4+ T cells from blood. The receptors come from a woman aged 25 to 39 in good health. CDR3s include the opening cysteine and the closing phenylalanine or tryptophan. Each record gives: V gene, J gene, CDR3 protein.

TRBV4-1	TRBJ2-5	CASSQGDRSWETQYF
TRBV29-1	TRBJ1-2	CSVEALAGDGYTF
TRBV2	TRBJ1-5	CASRYDRGNQPQHF
TRBV30	TRBJ2-2	CAWRKGSGELFF
TRBV1	TRBJ1-5	CTSRWDCSNQPQHF
TRBV7-9	TRBJ2-2	CASSSPLGDRDFSTGELFF
TRBV15	TRBJ2-2	CATSRAFDTGELFF
TRBV10-3	TRBJ2-1	CAISPLLADDNEQFF
TRBV10-3	TRBJ2-7	CAIALGDSDHEQYF
TRBV7-2	TRBJ2-1	CASLPGQGAGNEQFF
TRBV7-3	TRBJ2-1	CASSLDGSAGGEQFF
TRBV28	TRBJ2-3	CASSFSARGSTDTQYF
TRBV2	TRBJ2-4	CASSEVRGRVNIQYF
TRBV28	TRBJ1-2	CASSFQGARGYTF
TRBV27	TRBJ2-7	CASSLVSRSSYEQYF
TRBV14	TRBJ1-2	CASSQTGFGYTF
TRBV5-1	TRBJ2-1	CASSLGDNYNEQFF
TRBV7-3	TRBJ2-1	CASSTIAGGRGEQFF
TRBV7-3	TRBJ2-7	CASSSQTGPTYEQYF
TRBV9	TRBJ2-5	CASSVDPRGQETQYF
TRBV27	TRBJ2-7	CASSKGGRKTYEQYF
TRBV28	TRBJ1-2	CASTLPGQGRYGYTF
TRBV5-1	TRBJ2-5	CASSRASGGAQETQYF
TRBV21-1	TRBJ2-5	CASSNGLASGETQYF
TRBV29-1	TRBJ1-2	CSAGATGGYTF
TRBV29-1	TRBJ2-3	CSVLGGNTDTQYF
TRBV29-1	TRBJ2-1	CSVGDTSYNEQFF
TRBV10-3	TRBJ2-7	CAIRGAEPFGEQYF
TRBV28	TRBJ2-1	CASSWGGGGSSYNEQFF
TRBV4-2	TRBJ2-5	CASSQVQRETGETQYF
TRBV2	TRBJ2-1	CASSEAPPGRQFF
TRBV7-2	TRBJ1-2	CASSLTTGDDGYTF
TRBV28	TRBJ1-5	CASSLPTGGTNQPQHF
TRBV27	TRBJ2-1	CASSIRGSSYNEQFF
TRBV7-9	TRBJ2-1	CASSLGQGYNEQFF
TRBV2	TRBJ2-2	CASSERHPGELFF
TRBV7-8	TRBJ2-1	CASSPAGFGEQFF
TRBV7-6	TRBJ2-1	CASTLAAGAYNEQFF
TRBV15	TRBJ2-3	CATSRDSSERTDTQYF
TRBV29-1	TRBJ1-4	CSVDSKGDRVFEKLFF
TRBV5-4	TRBJ2-3	CASSSGGLAGEDTQYF
TRBV19	TRBJ2-7	CATGQGGYEQYF
TRBV4-3	TRBJ1-1	CASSQGGDRGAFF
TRBV5-1	TRBJ2-7	CASSLGTGTGTLSYEQYF
TRBV6-5	TRBJ2-7	CASTGTGESYEQYF
TRBV10-3	TRBJ2-3	CAISTASGPDTQYF
TRBV18	TRBJ2-2	CASSPLGDTGELFF
TRBV11-2	TRBJ2-2	CASSRFRGLEVAGELFF
TRBV30	TRBJ2-7	CAWSRPAGDYEQYF
TRBV5-1	TRBJ2-5	CASSLGQGQETQYF
TRBV6-6	TRBJ1-1	CASSSRGATEAFF
TRBV2	TRBJ2-1	CASSGGRAANEQFF
TRBV27	TRBJ2-7	CASSSRDRGLYEQYF
TRBV4-1	TRBJ2-7	CASSQDPRVYEQYF
TRBV7-9	TRBJ2-4	CASSPDRLAKNIQYF
TRBV18	TRBJ2-7	CASSQQGFDEQYF
TRBV18	TRBJ2-7	CASSPPSGRALGEQYF
TRBV4-3	TRBJ2-5	CASSQDTRKGETQYF
TRBV25-1	TRBJ2-1	CASSELAGEREQFF